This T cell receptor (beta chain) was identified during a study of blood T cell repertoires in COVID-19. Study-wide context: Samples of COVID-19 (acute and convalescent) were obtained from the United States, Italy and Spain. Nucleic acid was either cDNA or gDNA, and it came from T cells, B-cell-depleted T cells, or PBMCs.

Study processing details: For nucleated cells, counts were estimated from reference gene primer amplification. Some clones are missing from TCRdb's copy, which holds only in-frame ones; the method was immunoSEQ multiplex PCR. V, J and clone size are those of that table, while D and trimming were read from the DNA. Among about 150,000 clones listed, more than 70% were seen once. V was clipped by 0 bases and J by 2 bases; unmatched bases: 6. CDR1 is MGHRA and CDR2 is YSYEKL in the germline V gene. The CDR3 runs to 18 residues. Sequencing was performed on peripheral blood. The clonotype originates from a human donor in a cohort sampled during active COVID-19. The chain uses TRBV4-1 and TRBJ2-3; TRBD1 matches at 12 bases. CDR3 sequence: CASSQESGQGASTDTQYF. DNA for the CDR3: TGCGCCAGCAGCCAAGAATCGGGACAGGGGGCCTCCACAGATACGCAGTATTTT.